A single sample is the source of the 21 T cell receptor beta chains below, sequenced in a study of blood T cell repertoires in COVID-19. TCRdb's copy holds only in-frame clones and misses some; the assay was immunoSEQ multiplex PCR. The data show around 70,000 clones, 75% seen once. The material sequenced was peripheral blood. The receptors here all came from a man aged 65-85 years with acute or convalescent COVID-19.

CDR3 in DNA: TGTGCCAGCGGCCGCCTAGCGGGAGCCCTCTACGAGCAGTACTTC. Translation: CASGRLAGALYEQYF. The rearrangement uses TRBV28 and TRBJ2-7, with 10 bases identical to TRBD2. J was trimmed by 3 bases and V by 8 bases; bases with no gene match: 10. CDR1 and CDR2 from the germline V gene are MDHEN and SYDVKM. The length of the CDR3 is 15 residues.

V is TRBV28 and J is TRBJ2-3; 7 bases fit TRBD2. The CDR3 has 12 amino acids. From germline, CDR1 is MDHEN and CDR2 SYDVKM. J was trimmed by 5 bases and V by 4 bases; bases with no gene match: 0. The CDR3, as DNA: TGTGCCAGCAGTTCGGGGGGAGATACGCAGTATTTT. Its protein is CASSSGGDTQYF.

Concerning this clone: An end of the junction does not agree with germline; a read error may underlie this. The V gene is TRBV7-7, the J gene TRBJ2-2; tentatively, D is TRBD2 (6 bases). The V gene's germline CDR1 is SSHAT and CDR2 FNYEAQ (reference sequence). This CDR3 has 17 residues. In nucleotides, the CDR3 is TGTGCTAGCAGCTTAGAGGGAGCGGACTACGGCTCCGGGGAGCTGTTTTTT. This sequence encodes CASSLEGADYGSGELFF. The full variable domain, rest sourced from reference TRBV7-7 and TRBJ2-2, is GAGVSQSPRYKVTKRGQDVTLRCDPISSHATLYWYQQALGQGPEFLTYFNYEAQPDKSGLPSDRFSAERPEGSISTLTIQRTEQRDSAMYRCASSLEGADYGSGELFFGEGSRLTVL.

J is TRBJ2-1 and V is TRBV27; TRBD2 matches 9 bases. Germline CDR1 is MNHEY and CDR2 is SMNVEV (reference sequence). The CDR3 runs 15 residues. J lost 3 bases, V lost 4 bases, and 4 bases had no gene match. The DNA for the CDR3 is TGTGCCAGCAGTTCGGTAGCGGGGGTCTACAATGAGCAGTTCTTC. Translated: CASSSVAGVYNEQFF.

This clone was detected a few times. V usage is TRBV7-8 and J usage is TRBJ2-7, with D possibly being TRBD2 (6 bases). The CDR3 has 15 amino acids. V lost 5 bases to trimming and J lost 4 bases, with 18 bases between them. The V gene's germline CDR1 is SGHVS and CDR2 FQNEAQ. The CDR3 protein is CASSPRVSGDYEQYF. The CDR3 region has the DNA TGTGCCAGCAGCCCTCGGGTTAGCGGAGATTACGAGCAGTACTTC.

The chain recombines TRBV28 with TRBJ2-1; a weak D match, TRBD2 (6 bases). Trimming stripped 6 bases from V and 5 bases from J, with 17 bases between. Germline CDR1 MDHEN, CDR2 SYDVKM. The CDR3 has 15 amino acids. The CDR3 DNA sequence: TGTGCCAGCAGGATGGCGGGGACCTCTGACAATGAGCAGTTCTTC. Translated, it gives CASRMAGTSDNEQFF.

The J gene is TRBJ2-1, the V gene TRBV19; 10 bases line up with TRBD1. J gave up 7 bases and V 5 bases, and 8 bases lay outside the gene matches. Germline CDR1 is LNHDA and CDR2 is SQIVND (reference sequence). The CDR3 has 15 amino acids. CDR3 loop: CASSFHGTGVNEQFF. The CDR3, as DNA: TGTGCCAGTAGTTTCCATGGGACAGGGGTTAATGAGCAGTTCTTC.

This clone was seen more than once but under ten times. The chain employs TRBV16 and TRBJ2-7; 8 bases map to TRBD1. CDR1 is KGHSY, CDR2 FQNENV, per germline. Losses at the gene ends were 0 bases for V and 0 bases for J; bases not matched to a gene: 4. The CDR3 sequence is 16 residues long. The CDR3 loop reads CASSQSRTGPSYEQYF. For the CDR3, the DNA is TGTGCCAGCAGCCAATCGAGGACAGGGCCCTCCTACGAGCAGTACTTC.

This rearrangement joins TRBV7-2 to TRBJ2-5; 10 bases fit TRBD1. This CDR3 comprises 13 residues. Germline loops: CDR1 SGHTA, CDR2 FQGNSA. V shed 5 bases, J shed 5 bases, and the junction held 2 bases outside the gene matches. CDR3 amino acids: CASSQDRGETQYF. The CDR3 DNA is TGTGCCAGCAGCCAGGACAGGGGGGAGACCCAGTACTTC.

The chain uses TRBV5-6 and TRBJ1-2, with 10 bases matching TRBD1. The CDR3 runs to 13 residues. Trimming removed 7 bases from V and 5 bases from J; junction bases left unmatched: 5. Germline V gene data show CDR1 as SGHDT and CDR2 as YYEEEE. The CDR3 nucleotides read TGTGCCAGCTCACCGGGACAGGGGTATGGCTACACCTTC. Its protein is CASSPGQGYGYTF.

The chain couples TRBV11-1 to TRBJ1-2; 7 bases are a match to TRBD1. V dropped 4 bases and J dropped 8; count of bases not matched to a gene: 7. Germline CDR1 is SGHAT and CDR2 is FQDESV (reference sequence). The CDR3 is 13 amino acids. The CDR3 region is CASSWGQPAGYTF. CDR3 coding DNA: TGTGCCAGCAGCTGGGGACAGCCTGCGGGCTACACCTTC.

The rearrangement uses TRBV27 and TRBJ1-5, with 8 positions matching TRBD1. CDR1 and CDR2 from the germline V gene are MNHEY and SMNVEV (reference sequence). After removal of 5 bases from V and 2 bases from J, the junction contained 5 bases not matched to a gene. The CDR3 has 15 amino acids. The CDR3 protein is CASSPGQGGNQPQHF. The CDR3 DNA reads as TGTGCCAGCAGTCCAGGACAGGGTGGCAATCAGCCCCAGCATTTT.

The V gene is TRBV6-2 or TRBV6-3, the J gene TRBJ2-5; tentative D call: TRBD1 (6 bases). Trimming removed 0 bases at V and 5 bases at J, with 10 bases between. The CDR3 runs to 14 residues. CDR1 is MNHEY, CDR2 SVGEGT, per germline. CDR3: CASSYSTRGETQYF. For the CDR3, the DNA is TGTGCCAGCAGTTACTCAACGAGGGGGGAGACCCAGTACTTC.

The chain links TRBV7-9 to TRBJ2-6; D might be TRBD1 (6 bases). The CDR3 consists of 13 residues. V was clipped by 11 bases and J by 4 bases, with 12 bases between them. CDR1 and CDR2 from the germline V gene are SEHNR and FQNEAQ (reference sequence). This chain's CDR3 is CALQGIGANVLTF. The CDR3 coding sequence is TGTGCCCTCCAGGGGATAGGGGCCAACGTCCTGACTTTC.

The chain carries TRBV15 and TRBJ2-7; 13 bases align to TRBD2. V shed 5 bases and J 6 bases; nucleotides not matched to a gene: 4. The CDR3 length is 14 residues. In germline, CDR1 is LNHNV, CDR2 YYDKDF (reference sequence). CDR3 nucleotides: TGTGCCACCAGCTTTCGGACTAGCGGGAGCGAGCAGTACTTC. The encoded protein is CATSFRTSGSEQYF.

The J gene is TRBJ2-7, the V gene TRBV27; maybe TRBD2 (5 bases). The CDR3 sequence is 14 residues long. The V end was cut by 5 bases, the J end by 7 bases, with 18 bases between. Per the germline V gene, CDR1 is MNHEY and CDR2 is SMNVEV (reference sequence). The CDR3 DNA reads as TGTGCCAGCAGTCCCCTCGGGGTAGTCGGTGAGCAGTACTTC. This encodes CASSPLGVVGEQYF.

This clone was observed once. This sequence joins TRBV6-6 and TRBJ2-3; no reliable D call. Germline CDR1 MNHNY, CDR2 SVGAGI (reference sequence). V lost 7 bases and J lost 3, with 5 bases in between. This CDR3 spans 11 amino acids. CDR3 region: CASTLTDTQYF. CDR3 sequence (DNA): TGTGCCAGCACTTTGACAGATACGCAGTATTTT.

This chain links TRBV7-3 with TRBJ2-2; D is unresolved. The length of the CDR3 is 15 residues. The V and J ends lost 6 bases and 0 bases respectively, with 11 bases between them. Per the germline V gene, CDR1 is SGHTA and CDR2 is FQGTGA. The CDR3 sequence: CASSLAFSNTGELFF. The CDR3 DNA sequence: TGTGCCAGCAGTCTGGCCTTTTCGAACACCGGGGAGCTGTTTTTT.

The J gene is TRBJ2-3, the V gene TRBV10-3, with 13 bases fitting TRBD2. Per germline, CDR1 ENHRY and CDR2 SYGVKD. This CDR3 region has 15 residues. Trimming cost V 6 bases and J 6 bases; bases outside gene matches: 6. The CDR3 reads CAISELAGGPDTQYF. Here the CDR3 DNA reads TGTGCCATCAGCGAACTAGCGGGAGGGCCGGATACGCAGTATTTT.

V is TRBV20-1 and J is TRBJ1-1; D is perhaps TRBD1 (6 bases). Germline assignment: CDR1 DFQATT and CDR2 SNEGSKA (reference sequence). This CDR3 has 11 residues. The V end was cut by 6 bases, the J end by 6 bases, with 11 bases between. CDR3 in amino acids: CSAMTGAEAFF. CDR3 sequence (DNA): TGCAGTGCGATGACAGGAGCTGAAGCTTTCTTT.

V usage is TRBV5-4 and J usage is TRBJ2-2; possibly TRBD1 for D (7 bases). Germline values: CDR1 SGHNT, CDR2 YYREEE (reference sequence). This CDR3 contains 15 residues. V dropped 4 bases and J dropped 1 base, with 11 bases sitting between them. CDR3 bases: TGTGCCAGCAGCCGACAGGGAGGGAACACCGGGGAGCTGTTTTTT. It encodes CASSRQGGNTGELFF.